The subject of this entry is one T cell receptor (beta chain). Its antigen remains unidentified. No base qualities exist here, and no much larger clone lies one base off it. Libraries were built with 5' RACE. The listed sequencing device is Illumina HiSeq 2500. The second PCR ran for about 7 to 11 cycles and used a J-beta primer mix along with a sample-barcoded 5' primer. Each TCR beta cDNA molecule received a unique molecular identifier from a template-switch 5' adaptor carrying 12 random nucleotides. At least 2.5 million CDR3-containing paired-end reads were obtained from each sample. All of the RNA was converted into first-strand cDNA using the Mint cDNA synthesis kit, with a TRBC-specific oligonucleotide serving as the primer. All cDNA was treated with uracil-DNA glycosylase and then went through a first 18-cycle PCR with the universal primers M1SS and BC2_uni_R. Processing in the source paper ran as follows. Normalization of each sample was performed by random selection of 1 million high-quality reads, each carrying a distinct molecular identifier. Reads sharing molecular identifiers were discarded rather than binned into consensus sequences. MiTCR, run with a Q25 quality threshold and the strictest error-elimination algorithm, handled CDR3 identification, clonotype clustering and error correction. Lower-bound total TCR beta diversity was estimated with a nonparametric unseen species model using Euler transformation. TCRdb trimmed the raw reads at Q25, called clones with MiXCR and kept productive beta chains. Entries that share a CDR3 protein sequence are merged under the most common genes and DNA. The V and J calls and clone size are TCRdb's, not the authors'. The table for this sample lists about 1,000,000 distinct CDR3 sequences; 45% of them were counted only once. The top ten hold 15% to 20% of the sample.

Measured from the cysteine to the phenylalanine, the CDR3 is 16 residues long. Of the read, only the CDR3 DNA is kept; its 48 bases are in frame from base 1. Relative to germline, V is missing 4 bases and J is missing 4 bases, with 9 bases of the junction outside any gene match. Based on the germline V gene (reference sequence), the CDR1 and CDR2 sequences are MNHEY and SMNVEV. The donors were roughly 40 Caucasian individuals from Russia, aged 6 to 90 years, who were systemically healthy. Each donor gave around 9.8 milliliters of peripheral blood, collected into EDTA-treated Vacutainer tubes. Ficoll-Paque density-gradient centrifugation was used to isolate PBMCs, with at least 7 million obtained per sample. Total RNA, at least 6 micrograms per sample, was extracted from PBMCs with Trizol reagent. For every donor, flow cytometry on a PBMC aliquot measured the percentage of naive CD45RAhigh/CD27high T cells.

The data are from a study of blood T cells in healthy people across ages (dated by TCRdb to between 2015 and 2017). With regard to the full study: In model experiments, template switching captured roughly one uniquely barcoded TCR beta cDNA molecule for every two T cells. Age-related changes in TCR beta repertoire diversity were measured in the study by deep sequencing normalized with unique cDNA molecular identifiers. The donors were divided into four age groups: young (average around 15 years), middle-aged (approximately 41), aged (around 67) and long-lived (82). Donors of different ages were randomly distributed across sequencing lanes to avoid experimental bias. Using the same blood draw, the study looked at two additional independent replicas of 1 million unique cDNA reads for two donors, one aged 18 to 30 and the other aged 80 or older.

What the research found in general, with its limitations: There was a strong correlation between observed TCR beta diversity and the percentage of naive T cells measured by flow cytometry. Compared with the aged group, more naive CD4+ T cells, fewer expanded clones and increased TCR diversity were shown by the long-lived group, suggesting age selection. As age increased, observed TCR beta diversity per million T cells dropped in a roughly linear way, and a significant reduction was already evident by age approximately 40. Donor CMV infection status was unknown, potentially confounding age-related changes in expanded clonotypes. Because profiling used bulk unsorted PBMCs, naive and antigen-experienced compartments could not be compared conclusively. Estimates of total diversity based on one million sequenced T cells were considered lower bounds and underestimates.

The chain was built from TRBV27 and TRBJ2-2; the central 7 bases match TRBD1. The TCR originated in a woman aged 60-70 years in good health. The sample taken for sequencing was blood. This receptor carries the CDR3 CASSSRWDRRTGELFF. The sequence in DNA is TGTGCCAGCAGTTCTCGTTGGGACAGACGCACCGGGGAGCTGTTTTTT.